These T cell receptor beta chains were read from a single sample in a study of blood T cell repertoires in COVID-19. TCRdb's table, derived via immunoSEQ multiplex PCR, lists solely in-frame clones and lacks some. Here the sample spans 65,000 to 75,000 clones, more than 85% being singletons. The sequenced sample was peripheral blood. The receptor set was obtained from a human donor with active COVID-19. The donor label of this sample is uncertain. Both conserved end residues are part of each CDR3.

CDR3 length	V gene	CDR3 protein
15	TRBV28	CASSSSGQGPDTQYF
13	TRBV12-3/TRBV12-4	CASSPRGDEKLFF
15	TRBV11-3	CASSLSFSSTDTQYF
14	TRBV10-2	CASRGQGNNQPQHF
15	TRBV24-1	CATSDLGTGGDTQYF
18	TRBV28	CASSLPRLAGGSYNEQFF
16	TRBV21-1	CASSKRRGQVSETQYF
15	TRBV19	CASRRGTGGRQPQHF
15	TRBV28	CASSFFSSYNSPLHF
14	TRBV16	CASSKGLADNEQFF
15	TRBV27	CASRYLTSGPSEQFF
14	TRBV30	CAWTGVVWDYGYTF
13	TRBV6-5	CASSPRVEEPQHF
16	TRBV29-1	CSVVSGRAVLSDEQFF
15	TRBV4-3	CASSQAHRTDRGYTF
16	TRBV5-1	CASSFTVTGNQETQYF
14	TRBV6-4	CASTRSPGTGELFF